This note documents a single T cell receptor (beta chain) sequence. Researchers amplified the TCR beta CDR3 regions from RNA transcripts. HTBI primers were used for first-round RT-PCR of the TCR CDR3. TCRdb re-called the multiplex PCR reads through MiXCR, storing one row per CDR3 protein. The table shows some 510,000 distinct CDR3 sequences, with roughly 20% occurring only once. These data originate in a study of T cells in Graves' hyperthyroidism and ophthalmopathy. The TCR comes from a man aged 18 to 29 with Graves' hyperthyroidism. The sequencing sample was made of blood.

The CDR3 here is CASRDGVNQPQHF. The CDR3 DNA reads as TGTGCCAGCAGGGACGGAGTAAATCAGCCCCAGCATTTT. V and J are TRBV12-3 or TRBV12-4 and TRBJ1-5; D is undetermined. The CDR3 has 13 amino acids. V was trimmed by 6 bases and J by 4 bases, leaving 10 bases between them.